A selection of T cell receptor beta chains follows, all from one sample in a study of T cells in Graves' hyperthyroidism and ophthalmopathy. TCRdb redid the calling of the multiplex PCR reads with MiXCR, one entry per CDR3 protein. The profile shows 380,000 or so distinct CDR3 sequences, about 14% of them singletons. Sequenced: blood. These receptors all stem from a woman aged 25-40 years with Graves' hyperthyroidism. Each CDR3 is given with its conserved first and last residue. A D gene is named only where the DNA matches it firmly. Part of the rows lack a size; the others show once, few, many or a class for expanded clones.

cdr3_length clone_size j_call d_call v_call cdr3_aa cdr3_nt
15 - TRBJ2-1 TRBD2 TRBV20-1 CSAHHLAEIYNEQFF TGCAGTGCCCACCACCTAGCGGAGATCTACAATGAGCAGTTCTTC
14 - TRBJ2-5 - TRBV19 CASSATGLQETQYF TGTGCCAGTAGTGCCACAGGGTTGCAAGAGACCCAGTACTTC
16 few TRBJ2-7 TRBD2 TRBV27 CASSFSLGGSRYEQYF TGTGCCAGCAGTTTCTCCCTAGGCGGGAGTCGGTACGAGCAGTACTTC
14 few TRBJ1-2 TRBD1 TRBV7-8 CASSLAAGTGGYTF TGTGCCAGCAGCTTAGCAGCAGGGACAGGTGGCTACACCTTC
15 many TRBJ2-3 - TRBV24-1 CATSENVEFPDTQYF TGTGCCACCAGTGAGAACGTCGAATTCCCAGATACGCAGTATTTT
19 - TRBJ2-5 - TRBV15 CATPFLRLRPYFYQETQYF TGTGCCACCCCATTCCTACGCCTTCGGCCTTACTTCTACCAAGAGACCCAGTACTTC
15 - TRBJ2-7 - TRBV7-3 CASSSEPGDSYEQYF TGTGCCAGCAGCTCCGAACCGGGGGACTCCTACGAGCAGTACTTC
14 many TRBJ1-4 - TRBV30 CAWSMSVRLTKLFF TGTGCCTGGAGTATGTCGGTGCGTTTGACAAAACTGTTTTTT
13 many TRBJ2-5 - TRBV2 CASSQDLGETQYF TGTGCCAGCAGCCAAGATTTGGGGGAGACCCAGTACTTC
16 few TRBJ2-1 TRBD2 TRBV5-1 CASSPSVPGGSGEQFF TGCGCCAGCAGCCCGTCTGTACCGGGGGGGTCCGGTGAGCAGTTCTTC
13 many TRBJ2-7 - TRBV11-2 CASSLRRPDEQYF TGTGCCAGCAGCTTACGGAGGCCCGACGAGCAGTACTTC
15 many TRBJ1-4 - TRBV11-2 CASSLERAFGEKLFF TGTGCCAGCAGCTTAGAGCGGGCTTTTGGCGAAAAACTGTTTTTT
15 many TRBJ2-1 - TRBV7-2 CASSLIGSSYNEQFF TGTGCCAGCAGCCTTATAGGGAGCTCCTACAATGAGCAGTTCTTC
14 - TRBJ2-1 TRBD1 TRBV2 CASSDTGADNEQFF TGTGCCAGCAGCGATACAGGGGCAGATAATGAGCAGTTCTTC
14 few TRBJ1-2 - TRBV9 CASSVDQALYGYTF TGTGCCAGCAGCGTAGATCAGGCCCTCTATGGCTACACCTTC
14 many TRBJ2-3 TRBD2 TRBV2 CASSATSSADTQYF TGTGCCAGCAGTGCGACTAGCTCCGCAGATACGCAGTATTTT
16 many TRBJ2-7 TRBD2 TRBV28 CASSSPLAGDAYEQYF TGTGCCAGCAGTTCCCCACTAGCGGGGGACGCCTACGAGCAGTACTTC
14 few TRBJ2-3 - TRBV7-9 CASSYDPSLDTQYF TGTGCCAGCAGCTATGACCCATCACTAGATACGCAGTATTTT
15 many TRBJ2-1 TRBD2 TRBV13 CASSYTGLAGSEQFF TGTGCCAGCAGCTACACGGGACTAGCGGGAAGTGAGCAGTTCTTC
14 many TRBJ1-1 - TRBV3-1 CASSRVSADTEAFF TGTGCCAGCAGCCGTGTTAGTGCGGACACTGAAGCTTTCTTT
14 - TRBJ1-2 - TRBV18 CASSRARSLYGYTF TGTGCCAGCTCACGAGCCCGGAGCTTGTATGGCTACACCTTC
15 - TRBJ1-5 - TRBV4-1 CASSPNDGINQPQHF TGCGCCAGCAGCCCGAACGACGGGATCAATCAGCCCCAGCATTTT
16 many TRBJ2-7 TRBD1 TRBV7-9 CASSATGDRIYYEQYF TGTGCCAGCAGCGCCACAGGGGACCGAATCTACTACGAGCAGTACTTC
14 many TRBJ1-1 - TRBV15 CATSSGPRNTEAFF TGTGCCACCAGCTCGGGCCCAAGGAACACTGAAGCTTTCTTT
15 many TRBJ2-7 TRBD1 TRBV19 CASNTPGQGSYEQYF TGTGCCAGTAATACTCCGGGACAGGGGAGCTACGAGCAGTACTTC
16 many TRBJ2-3 TRBD2 TRBV28 CASSTVGTSGTDTQYF TGTGCCAGCAGCACCGTAGGGACTAGCGGCACAGATACGCAGTATTTT
18 - TRBJ1-5 - TRBV18 CASSLRRQDSNSNQPQHF TGTGCCAGCTCACTACGAAGACAGGACTCAAATAGCAATCAGCCCCAGCATTTT
14 many TRBJ2-7 TRBD2 TRBV6-1 CASSLSGRVDEQYF TGTGCCAGCAGTTTGTCCGGGAGGGTCGACGAGCAGTACTTC
16 many TRBJ2-7 - TRBV11-2 CASSLRLASALYEQYF TGTGCCAGCAGCTTAAGGCTAGCGAGTGCCCTCTACGAGCAGTACTTC
15 - TRBJ2-1 - TRBV5-1 CASSLDSHEENEQFF TGCGCCAGCAGCTTGGATTCGCACGAAGAGAATGAGCAGTTCTTC
16 many TRBJ2-7 TRBD2 TRBV3-1 CASSQITSGRPYEQYF TGTGCCAGCAGCCAAATTACTAGCGGGAGGCCCTACGAGCAGTACTTC
13 - TRBJ2-7 TRBD1 TRBV29-1 CSVEGKGADEQYF TGCAGCGTTGAGGGTAAGGGGGCCGACGAGCAGTACTTC
12 many TRBJ2-7 TRBD2 TRBV28 CSAGSESYEQYF TGTTCAGCGGGAAGTGAATCCTACGAGCAGTACTTC
14 many TRBJ2-5 TRBD2 TRBV12-5 CASGISGKGETQYF TGTGCTAGTGGTATTAGCGGGAAGGGAGAGACCCAGTACTTC
13 few TRBJ2-2 - TRBV11-1 CASSPDWTGELFF TGTGCCAGCAGTCCCGACTGGACCGGGGAGCTGTTTTTT
14 - TRBJ1-1 - TRBV18 CASSPVRQAGAAFF TGTGCCAGCTCACCGGTCAGACAGGCTGGGGCGGCTTTCTTT